Below are 7 T cell receptor beta chains sequenced from a single sample in a study of T cells in Graves' hyperthyroidism and ophthalmopathy (dated by TCRdb to between 2019 and 2020). Libraries came from multiplex PCR. TCRdb lists the instrument as Illumina HiSeq 2000. The TCR beta CDR3 regions were amplified from the RNA transcripts. For the first round of RT-PCR on the TCR CDR3, the HTBI primer set was used together with the Qiagen OneStep RT-PCR kit. TCRdb reprocessing: public reads trimmed at Q25 with fastp, clones called with MiXCR, in-frame beta chains kept. CDR3 protein duplicates are merged, each entry listing the most common genes and DNA. For this sample the table gives roughly 700,000 distinct CDR3 sequences, of which around 15% were detected only once. Of the sample, roughly 10% falls within the top ten clones. Sequenced: blood. The receptors stem from a woman aged 18 to 35 with Graves' hyperthyroidism.

This clonotype was picked up a small number of times. The rearrangement links TRBV7-6 to TRBJ1-4; 8 nucleotides line up with TRBD1. CDR1 SGHVS and CDR2 FNYEAQ come from the germline V gene. V was clipped by 4 bases and J by 6 bases; unmatched bases: 4. This CDR3 is 14 amino acids long. In nucleotides, the CDR3 is TGTGCCAGCAGCTCAGGGGGCGCCTATGAAAAACTGTTTTTT. Translating gives CASSSGGAYEKLFF.

V is TRBV7-8 and J is TRBJ1-1; no clear D gene. V lost 6 bases, J lost 1 base, and 9 bases lay in between. In germline, CDR1 is SGHVS, CDR2 FQNEAQ. CDR3 size: 13 residues. CDR3: CASSSVRNTEAFF. As DNA, the CDR3 is TGTGCCAGCAGTTCCGTAAGGAACACTGAAGCTTTCTTT. Full variable domain (rest looked up from reference TRBV7-8 and TRBJ1-1): GAGVSQSPRYKVAKRGQDVALRCDPISGHVSLFWYQQALGQGPEFLTYFQNEAQLDKSGLPSDRFFAERPEGSVSTLKIQRTQQEDSAVYLCASSSVRNTEAFFGQGTRLTVV.

Comments on this clonotype: One end of the junction fails to match germline, which may point to a read error. The chain couples TRBV29-1 to TRBJ2-2, with 14 bases identical to TRBD2. The CDR3 length is 18 residues. Germline CDR1 and CDR2: SQVTM and ANQGSEA. CDR3 bases: TGCAGCGTAGAAGTGGGACTAGCGGGAGTTCCCAACACCGGGGAGCTGTTTTTT. Amino acid sequence: CSVEVGLAGVPNTGELFF.

Ten or more counts support this clonotype. The CDR3 DNA reads as TGTGCCAGCAGTTCGTTCAGTACCCCTGTTGGGAATGAGCAGTTCTTC. Protein product: CASSSFSTPVGNEQFF. V and J are TRBV6-2 or TRBV6-3 and TRBJ2-1; D call uncertain. The V end was cut by 4 bases, the J end by 7 bases, with 20 bases between. The CDR3 extends over 16 amino acids. From germline, CDR1 is MNHEY and CDR2 SVGEGT.

This clonotype was detected many times. CDR3 sequence (DNA): TGCAGCGTTGAAAAGTGGCAGGGGGCGGAAAACGAGCAGTACTTC. It translates to CSVEKWQGAENEQYF. The chain uses TRBV29-1 and TRBJ2-7; 8 bases are a match to TRBD1. V was pared by 2 bases and J by 5 bases, with 11 bases of the junction left unmatched. CDR3 length equals 15 residues. CDR1 is SQVTM and CDR2 is ANQGSEA in the germline V gene.

The rearrangement links TRBV19 to TRBJ2-1; D is ambiguous. V was clipped by 9 bases and J by 3 bases, with 12 bases between them. Per the germline V gene, CDR1 is LNHDA and CDR2 is SQIVND (reference sequence). CDR3 length: 13 amino acids. The DNA of the CDR3 is TGTGCCAGCGCTGTGGCCCTCTACAATGAGCAGTTCTTC. Translation: CASAVALYNEQFF.

This clonotype was detected ten times or more. CDR3 DNA sequence: TGCGCCAGCAGCCAAGCAGGGGGCCGGGAGCAGCCCCAGCATTTT. Translated, it gives CASSQAGGREQPQHF. The rearrangement joins TRBV4-1 to TRBJ1-5, with 8 bases matching TRBD1. This CDR3 has 15 residues. V gave up 1 base and J gave up 7 bases; unmatched junction bases: 6. Germline loops: CDR1 MGHRA, CDR2 YSYEKL.